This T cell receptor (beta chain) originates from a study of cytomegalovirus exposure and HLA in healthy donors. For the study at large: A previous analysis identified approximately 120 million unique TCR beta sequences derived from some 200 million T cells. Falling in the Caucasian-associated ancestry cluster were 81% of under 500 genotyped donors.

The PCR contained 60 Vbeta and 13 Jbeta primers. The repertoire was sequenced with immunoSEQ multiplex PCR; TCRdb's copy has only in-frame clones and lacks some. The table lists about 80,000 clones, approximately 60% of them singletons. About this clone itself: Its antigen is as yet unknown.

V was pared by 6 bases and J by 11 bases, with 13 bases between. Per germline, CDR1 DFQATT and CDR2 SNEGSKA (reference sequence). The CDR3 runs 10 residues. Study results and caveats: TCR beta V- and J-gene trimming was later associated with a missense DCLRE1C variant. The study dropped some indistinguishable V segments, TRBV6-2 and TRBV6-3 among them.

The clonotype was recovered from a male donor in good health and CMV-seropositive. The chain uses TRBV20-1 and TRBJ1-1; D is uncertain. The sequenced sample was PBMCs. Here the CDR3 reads CSANRIEAFF. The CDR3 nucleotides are TGCAGTGCAAACCGTATTGAGGCTTTCTTT.